Each of the 20 T cell receptor beta chains below was sequenced from the same sample in a study of blood T cell repertoires in COVID-19 (dated by TCRdb to 2020 to 2022). Libraries were prepared through the immunoSEQ multiplex PCR assay. Sourced from immuneACCESS, this table was stored by TCRdb with only in-frame sequences that have V and J called. A share of the clones is absent; for the studies checked, an unresolved V gene accounts for under half, and the remainder has no known explanation. The sample table holds 250,000 to 400,000 clones, of which 75% to 90% were seen once. The leading ten clones occupy 2.5% to 3.5% of the sample. Source material: peripheral blood. The origin of the receptors is a woman in her twenties or thirties with COVID-19, enrolled during active disease.

The genes are TRBV5-6 and TRBJ2-1; TRBD1 matches at 8 bases. V gave up 0 bases and J gave up 8 bases; unmatched junction bases: 7. CDR3 length: 15 residues. Germline CDR1 reads SGHDT; CDR2 reads YYEEEE. The CDR3 nucleotides read TGTGCCAGCAGCTTGGCGAACAGGGGGAGTGATGAGCAGTTCTTC. It is translated as CASSLANRGSDEQFF.

This clone was picked up one time. The chain employs TRBV5-5 and TRBJ2-7; the match to TRBD1 covers 8 bases. J gave up 3 bases and V 2 bases, and 1 base lay outside the gene matches. Looked up from germline, CDR1 is SGHKS and CDR2 is YYEKEE (reference sequence). This CDR3 spans 13 amino acids. The CDR3 bases are TGTGCCAGCAGCTTCGACAGGGGCTACGAGCAGTACTTC. This encodes CASSFDRGYEQYF.

The chain links TRBV2 to TRBJ2-5; 9 bases map to TRBD1. CDR1 and CDR2 (germline): SNHLY, FYNNEI. The J segment lost 4 bases and the V segment lost 8 bases, leaving 17 bases of the junction unmatched. The CDR3 extends over 17 amino acids. The CDR3 region has the DNA TGTGCCAGCCTAAGAGTGGGACAGGGTAGTGGAGGAGAGACCCAGTACTTC. Translated: CASLRVGQGSGGETQYF. The full variable domain, with the rest looked up from reference TRBV2 and TRBJ2-5, is EPEVTQTPSHQVTQMGQEVILRCVPISNHLYFYWYRQILGQKVEFLVSFYNNEISEKSEIFDDQFSVERPDGSNFTLKIRSTKLEDSAMYFCASLRVGQGSGGETQYFGPGTRLLVL.

The rearrangement links TRBV5-1 to TRBJ2-2; D possibly corresponds to TRBD2 (6 bases). CDR3 length equals 15 residues. The V end was cut by 4 bases, the J end by 3 bases, with 13 bases between. CDR1 is SGHRS, CDR2 YFSETQ, per germline. CDR3 in amino acids: CASSPRGSDTGELFF. Written as DNA, the CDR3 is TGCGCCAGCAGCCCGCGGGGTAGCGACACCGGGGAGCTGTTTTTT.

V gene TRBV7-9 combines with J gene TRBJ2-1; D unresolved. Trimming pared 3 bases from V and 10 bases from J, leaving 10 bases between. The CDR3 spans 12 residues. Germline assignment: CDR1 SEHNR and CDR2 FQNEAQ (reference sequence). For the CDR3, the DNA is TGTGCCAGCAGCTTTCACCCTGCGGAGCAGTTCTTC. This translates into CASSFHPAEQFF.

Points on this clone: At the DNA level, this CDR3 is encoded by other sequences in the same sample as well. This rearrangement joins TRBV19 to TRBJ2-7, with D tentatively TRBD2 (6 bases). The V gene's germline CDR1 is LNHDA and CDR2 SQIVND (reference sequence). The ends were cut back, 5 bases at V and 3 bases at J, with 14 bases in the middle. This CDR3 comprises 14 residues. CDR3 loop: CASSPGTGGYEQYF. CDR3 nucleotides: TGTGCCAGTAGTCCCGGGACCGGGGGCTACGAGCAGTACTTC.

The chain has TRBV4-1 and TRBJ1-5, with 8 bases matching TRBD1. The trim removed 4 bases at V and 0 bases at J, leaving 11 bases unmatched. CDR3 length: 18 residues. Per the germline V gene, CDR1 is MGHRA and CDR2 is YSYEKL. CDR3 sequence (DNA): TGCGCCAGCAGCCTAAACGTACAGGGGGGAGCTAGCAATCAGCCCCAGCATTTT. It translates to CASSLNVQGGASNQPQHF.

The chain uses TRBV6-5 and TRBJ2-3; D possibly corresponds to TRBD2 (6 bases). There are 13 residues in the CDR3. Germline V gives CDR1 MNHEY, CDR2 SVGAGI. V was clipped by 5 bases and J by 5 bases, with 11 bases between them. The CDR3 nucleotides are TGTGCCAGCAGTAGTCCGCGGGGAGATACGCAGTATTTT. Translating it yields CASSSPRGDTQYF.

V usage is TRBV4-2 and J usage is TRBJ2-7; D not certain. The V gene's germline CDR1 is LGHNA and CDR2 YNFKEQ. This CDR3 contains 12 residues. V was trimmed by 1 base and J by 10 bases, leaving 11 bases between them. CDR3 bases: TGTGCCAGCAGCCAAGCCGGCGGATATCAGTACTTC. This sequence encodes CASSQAGGYQYF.

This clone was seen only once. CDR3 residues: CAWSVASQVAPLHF. In DNA, the CDR3 is TGTGCCTGGAGTGTAGCATCACAGGTGGCACCCCTCCACTTT. The chain combines TRBV30 with TRBJ1-6, with TRBD1 as a possible D gene (5 bases). Trimming removed 0 bases at V and 11 bases at J, with 14 bases between. The CDR3 contains 14 residues. Germline CDR1 and CDR2: GTSNPN and SVGIG (reference sequence).

This chain uses TRBV19 with TRBJ2-5; 7 bases are a match to TRBD2. The V gene's germline CDR1 is LNHDA and CDR2 SQIVND (reference sequence). V lost 6 bases and J lost 2; bases outside the gene matches: 12. This CDR3 has 16 amino acids. This CDR3 is CASSPGRDYVQETQYF. The CDR3 bases are TGTGCCAGTAGCCCCGGTCGGGACTACGTACAAGAGACCCAGTACTTC. The entire variable domain, with the rest obtained from reference TRBV19 and TRBJ2-5, is as follows: DGGITQSPKYLFRKEGQNVTLSCEQNLNHDAMYWYRQDPGQGLRLIYYSQIVNDFQKGDIAEGYSVSREKKESFPLTVTSAQKNPTAFYLCASSPGRDYVQETQYFGPGTRLLVL.

CDR3 protein: CASSMQSSGTGANVLTF. CDR3 nucleotide sequence: TGTGCCAGTAGTATGCAGAGTAGCGGGACTGGGGCCAACGTCCTGACTTTC. The chain employs TRBV19 and TRBJ2-6; 8 bases are shared with TRBD2. The trim removed 3 bases at V and 2 bases at J, leaving 6 bases unmatched. The CDR3 is made up of 17 amino acids. Per germline, CDR1 LNHDA and CDR2 SQIVND (reference sequence).

This sequence joins TRBV19 and TRBJ1-1; 12 bases fit TRBD1. The CDR3 totals 16 residues. Losses at the gene ends were 7 bases for V and 1 base for J; bases not matched to a gene: 7. CDR1 is LNHDA and CDR2 is SQIVND in the germline V gene (reference sequence). The CDR3 region is CASKRDRGPENTEAFF. DNA of the CDR3: TGTGCCAGTAAAAGGGACAGGGGGCCAGAGAACACTGAAGCTTTCTTT.

The CDR3 protein is CASSLLAGPVQPQHF. Written as DNA, the CDR3 is TGTGCCAGCAGTTTGTTAGCAGGGCCGGTTCAGCCCCAGCATTTT. The V and J genes are TRBV28 and TRBJ1-5, with D possibly being TRBD1 (5 bases). Germline V gives CDR1 MDHEN, CDR2 SYDVKM. Deletions cut 3 bases from V and 6 bases from J, with 15 bases between. CDR3 length: 15 amino acids.

The chain employs TRBV28 and TRBJ1-1, with 8 bases matching TRBD1. Germline-derived CDR1 and CDR2 are MDHEN and SYDVKM. The CDR3 covers 12 residues. The V and J ends lost 3 bases and 8 bases, in that order; junction bases with no gene match: 2. The CDR3 nucleotides read TGTGCCAGCAGTTTGTCAGGGGGCGAAGCTTTCTTT. Its translation is CASSLSGGEAFF.

On this clone: Distinct nucleotide sequences in the sample also encode this CDR3. The chain is built from TRBV19 and TRBJ1-5; 7 positions match TRBD1. This CDR3 is built from 14 residues. V lost 2 bases and J lost 5; bases outside the gene matches: 3. Germline CDR1 is LNHDA and CDR2 is SQIVND (reference sequence). CDR3 in DNA: TGTGCCAGTAGTATATGGACAGGTGATCAGCCCCAGCATTTT. It specifies CASSIWTGDQPQHF.

The chain recombines TRBV15 with TRBJ2-7, with 7 nucleotides matching TRBD1. The ends lost 4 bases at V and 1 base at J; junction bases unmatched: 7. Germline assignment: CDR1 LNHNV and CDR2 YYDKDF (reference sequence). The CDR3 consists of 15 residues. Here the CDR3 DNA reads TGTGCCACCAGCACAGCCAGGGGGAAGTCCTACGAGCAGTACTTC. The encoded protein is CATSTARGKSYEQYF.

This clone was observed a few times. J is TRBJ2-7 and V is TRBV11-2, with 8 bases aligning to TRBD1. Trimming at V came to 6 bases and at J to 7 bases, leaving 14 bases not matched to a gene. CDR1 is SGHAT and CDR2 is FQNNGV in the germline V gene. The CDR3 length is 15 residues. The CDR3 spells CASSRILTGDWEQYF. CDR3 in DNA: TGTGCCAGCAGTCGGATCTTGACAGGGGATTGGGAGCAGTACTTC.

The CDR3 region is CGAPGSADTQYF. CDR3 nucleotide sequence: TGTGGAGCTCCGGGGAGCGCAGATACGCAGTATTTT. The chain links TRBV5-8 to TRBJ2-3; D may be TRBD2 (5 bases). CDR1 and CDR2 (germline): SGHTS, YDEGEE. The CDR3 is 12 amino acids.

The CDR3 DNA reads TGTGCCAGCAGCTTAGGCACAGGGGGCGAAGGGGCTGAAGCTTTCTTT. Translation: CASSLGTGGEGAEAFF. The chain couples TRBV7-9 to TRBJ1-1, with TRBD1 matching over 9 bases. CDR3 length: 16 residues. Germline-derived CDR1 and CDR2 are SEHNR and FQNEAQ (reference sequence). Losses at the gene ends were 1 base for V and 6 bases for J; bases not matched to a gene: 9.